This T cell receptor (beta chain) comes out of a study of blood T cell repertoires in COVID-19. Libraries were prepared by immunoSEQ multiplex PCR; TCRdb keeps only in-frame clonotypes and omits some of them. The table shows 200,000 to 300,000 clones, with around 89% occurring only once. The CDR3 loop spans 15 amino acids. J was trimmed by 4 bases and V by 1 base; bases with no gene match: 5. CDR1 is SGHTA, CDR2 FQGNSA, per germline. Across 24 US areas, participants ranged in age from about 18 to 100 years. The study assigned cohorts using participant-reported clinical history. Two consecutive negative NP/OP PCR tests, clearance, or resolved symptoms defined Cohort 3 recovery.

The V gene is TRBV7-2, the J gene TRBJ2-7; 9 positions match TRBD1. This clonotype was obtained from a woman aged 30 to 39 who had recovered from COVID-19. What was sequenced was PBMCs or T cells enriched from blood (not recorded which). CDR3 amino acids: CASSLDAGQGYEQYF. The CDR3 coding sequence is TGTGCCAGCAGCTTAGACGCGGGACAGGGTTACGAGCAGTACTTC.